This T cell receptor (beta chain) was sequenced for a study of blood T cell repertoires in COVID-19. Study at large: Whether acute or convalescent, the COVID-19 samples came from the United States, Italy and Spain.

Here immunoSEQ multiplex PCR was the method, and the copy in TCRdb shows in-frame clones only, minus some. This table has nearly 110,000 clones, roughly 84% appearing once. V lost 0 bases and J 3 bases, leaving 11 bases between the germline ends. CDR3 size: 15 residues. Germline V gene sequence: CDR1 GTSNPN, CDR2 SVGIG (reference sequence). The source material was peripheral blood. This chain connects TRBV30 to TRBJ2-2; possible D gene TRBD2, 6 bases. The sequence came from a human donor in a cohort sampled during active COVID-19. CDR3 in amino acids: CAWSVRRGHTGELFF. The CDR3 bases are TGTGCCTGGAGTGTACGGAGGGGACACACCGGGGAGCTGTTTTTT.